The clone carrying this T cell receptor beta chain was detected only once. V lost 0 bases to trimming and J lost 1 base, with 6 bases between them. Germline V gene sequence: CDR1 SGDLS, CDR2 YYNGEE. The CDR3 sequence is 14 residues long. The record originates from a study of OX40 agonist ivuxolimab in advanced cancers. Generated by immunoSEQ multiplex PCR, the TCRdb table keeps only in-frame clones and is missing some. The sample has roughly 50,000 clones; 75% to 90% are singletons. V gene TRBV9 combines with J gene TRBJ2-3; no clear D gene. The starting material was CD4+ or CD8+ T cells sorted from blood, obtained in a trial of the OX40 agonist ivuxolimab. The source is an adult with an advanced solid tumor such as melanoma, head and neck, liver or kidney cancer. The CDR3 DNA follows: TGTGCCAGCAGCGTAGGACGTGGCACAGATACGCAGTATTTT. This codes for CASSVGRGTDTQYF.